This TCR beta chain was found in a study of cytomegalovirus exposure and HLA in healthy donors. General study points: Previous analysis showed most TCR beta V segments were productive about 87% or about 30% of the time. Cytomegalovirus status was reportedly diagnosed by the classifier with high sensitivity and specificity. There were reportedly fewer N-insertions in an Asian-associated ancestry cluster than the approximately 600-donor mean, in a later analysis.

Notes on this clone: What it binds is unknown.

The germline CDR1 and CDR2 sequences are PRHDT and FYEKMQ (reference sequence). The junction had 12 bases not matched to a gene; V was cut back by 3 bases and J by 4 bases. The CDR3 extends over 19 amino acids. PCR involved 60 Vbeta and 13 Jbeta primers. Profiling relied on immunoSEQ multiplex PCR, and the TCRdb table lists in-frame clones only, not all of them. The table lists 100,000 to 150,000 clones, around three quarters of them singletons. The sequenced sample was PBMCs. This receptor was identified in a woman between 35 and 50 years old in good health and CMV-seropositive. The V gene is TRBV13, the J gene TRBJ2-2; TRBD2 matches at 12 bases. The CDR3 region is CASSLPLAGGPSGTGELFF. The CDR3 nucleotides read TGTGCCAGCAGCTTGCCTCTAGCGGGAGGGCCCTCGGGCACCGGGGAGCTGTTTTTT. The complete variable domain, with remaining parts taken from reference TRBV13 and TRBJ2-2, reads AAGVIQSPRHLIKEKRETATLKCYPIPRHDTVYWYQQGPGQDPQFLISFYEKMQSDKGSIPDRFSAQQFSDYHSELNMSSLELGDSALYFCASSLPLAGGPSGTGELFFGEGSRLTVL.